This T cell receptor beta chain derives from a study of identical twins. This clonotype has at least ten counts. Germline CDR1 and CDR2: SEHNR and FQNEAQ (reference sequence). CDR3 length: 14 residues. Between the trimmed V and J ends, which lost 5 bases and 0 bases, there was a span of 9 bases. TCRdb recomputed calls from the 5' RACE reads with MiXCR, one row per CDR3 protein. The data contain 200,000 to 250,000 distinct CDR3 sequences, approximately 11% of them singletons. This sample also belongs to another study, concerning yellow fever vaccine responses in identical twins.

The receptor comes from a woman between 18 and 30 years old in good health. V gene TRBV7-9 combines with J gene TRBJ2-3; no clear D. Sequenced sample: memory (CD45RO+) T cells sorted from blood. This CDR3 reads CASSIPDSTDTQYF. The CDR3 DNA follows: TGTGCCAGCAGCATCCCTGACAGCACAGATACGCAGTATTTT.